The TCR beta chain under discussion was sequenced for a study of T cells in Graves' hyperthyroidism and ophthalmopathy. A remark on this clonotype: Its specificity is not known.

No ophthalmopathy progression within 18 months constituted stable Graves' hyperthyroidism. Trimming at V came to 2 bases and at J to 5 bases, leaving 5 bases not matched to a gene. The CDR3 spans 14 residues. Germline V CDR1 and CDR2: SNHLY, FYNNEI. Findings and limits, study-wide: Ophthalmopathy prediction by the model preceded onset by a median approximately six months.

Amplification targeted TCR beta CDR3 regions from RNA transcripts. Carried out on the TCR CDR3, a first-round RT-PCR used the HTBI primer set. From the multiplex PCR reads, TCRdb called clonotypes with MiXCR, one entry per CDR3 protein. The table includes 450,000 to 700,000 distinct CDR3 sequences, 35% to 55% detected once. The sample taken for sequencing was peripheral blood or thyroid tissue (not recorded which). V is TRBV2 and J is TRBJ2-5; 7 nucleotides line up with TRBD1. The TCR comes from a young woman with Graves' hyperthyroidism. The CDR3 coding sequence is TGTGCCAGCAGTGAAAGGGGGCTGCAGGAGACCCAGTACTTC. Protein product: CASSERGLQETQYF.